This T cell receptor (beta chain) appears in the sequencing data of a study of Graves' ophthalmopathy and Graves' hyperthyroidism. V lost 0 bases and J lost 4; bases outside the gene matches: 3. Germline V CDR1 and CDR2: SGHTA, FQGNSA. CDR3 size: 16 residues. Study outcomes and limitations: Ophthalmopathy cases were distinguished from stable hyperthyroidism by a 13-signature model, reaching around 90% sensitivity and approximately 83% specificity.

There are many counts of this clonotype. Its antigen is still unknown. From RNA, the CDR3 regions of TCR beta chains were amplified and sequenced. HTBI primers primed a first-round RT-PCR, and a second-round multiplex PCR followed. TCRdb recomputed calls from the multiplex PCR reads with MiXCR, one row per CDR3 protein. The sample shows 450,000 or so distinct CDR3 sequences, around 15% of them seen only once. The sequenced sample consisted of blood. This chain joins TRBV7-2 and TRBJ1-1, with 12 nucleotides matching TRBD1. This TCR came from a woman aged 25 to 39 with Graves' ophthalmopathy. The CDR3, as DNA: TGTGCCAGCAGCTTAGCCGGGACAGGGGGCCTCACTGAAGCTTTCTTT. Translated, it gives CASSLAGTGGLTEAFF.